Listed below are T cell receptor beta chains from one sample, sequenced in a study of cytomegalovirus exposure and HLA in healthy donors. This table comes from immunoSEQ multiplex PCR, and its TCRdb copy is limited to in-frame clones, with some not included. The sample records fewer than 120,000 clones, about three quarters being singletons. Specimen: PBMCs. These receptors were collected from an older woman in good health and CMV-seropositive. Both conserved end residues are part of each CDR3. The D gene is left open where the match is weak. Not every row has a clone size; where given, it reads once, few, many or a size class.

CDR3 | DNA | D | size | J | V
CASSVVSGVTDTQYF | TGTGCCAGCAGTGTCGTGAGCGGGGTTACAGATACGCAGTATTTT | TRBD2 | . | TRBJ2-3 | TRBV2
CASKQGMGSNQPQHF | TGTGCCAGCAAGCAGGGGATGGGGAGCAATCAGCCCCAGCATTTT | . | . | TRBJ1-5 | TRBV2
CASSLGSSGGGLIEQFF | TGTGCCAGCAGCCTAGGGTCATCGGGCGGCGGGCTCATTGAGCAGTTCTTC | . | . | TRBJ2-1 | TRBV11-2
CASTPRMVAGYQETQYF | TGTGCCAGCACCCCGCGGATGGTAGCGGGGTACCAAGAGACCCAGTACTTC | TRBD2 | . | TRBJ2-5 | TRBV2
CASSYLRGNEQYF | TGCGCCAGCAGCTACCTTCGGGGGAACGAGCAGTACTTC | . | once | TRBJ2-7 | TRBV5-1
CASSLGQGMVYEQYF | TGTGCCAGCAGCTTAGGACAGGGAATGGTCTACGAGCAGTACTTC | TRBD1 | . | TRBJ2-7 | TRBV7-2
CASWKTGTGGSGANVLTF | TGCGCCAGCTGGAAAACCGGGACAGGGGGTTCTGGGGCCAACGTCCTGACTTTC | TRBD1 | . | TRBJ2-6 | TRBV5-1
CASSLRNRGDEKLFF | TGTGCCAGCAGCCTCCGTAACAGGGGAGATGAAAAACTGTTTTTT | TRBD1 | . | TRBJ1-4 | TRBV7-2
CAIMTSPAGATGELFF | TGTGCCATCATGACCTCCCCAGCGGGAGCCACCGGGGAGCTGTTTTTT | TRBD2 | . | TRBJ2-2 | TRBV10-3
CASSVGGGTDTQYF | TGTGCCAGCAGTGTAGGGGGGGGCACAGATACGCAGTATTTT | . | . | TRBJ2-3 | TRBV6-1
CASSVGAGGEKLFF | TGTGCCAGCAGCGTAGGTGCTGGGGGGGAAAAACTGTTTTTT | . | . | TRBJ1-4 | TRBV9
CASSPHPPRGLAYNEQFF | TGTGCCAGCAGCCCCCACCCGCCACGTGGACTAGCGTACAATGAGCAGTTCTTC | TRBD2 | . | TRBJ2-1 | TRBV7-2
CSVVSANYGYTF | TGCAGCGTTGTCTCAGCTAACTATGGCTACACCTTC | . | . | TRBJ1-2 | TRBV29-1
CASSFGDSVYEQYF | TGTGCCAGCAGCTTTGGGGACTCGGTCTACGAGCAGTACTTC | . | . | TRBJ2-7 | TRBV5-6
CASSLARGQYEQYF | TGCGCCAGCAGCTTGGCAAGGGGGCAGTACGAGCAGTACTTC | TRBD1 | . | TRBJ2-7 | TRBV5-1
CASSFLAGSSYEQYF | TGCGCCAGCAGCTTTTTAGCGGGATCCTCCTACGAGCAGTACTTC | TRBD2 | . | TRBJ2-7 | TRBV5-1
CASSTDQGWSPLHF | TGTGCCAGCAGCACGGATCAGGGGTGGTCACCCCTCCACTTT | . | once | TRBJ1-6 | TRBV28
CASSPISGTVGLDTQYF | TGCGCCAGCAGCCCCATCTCCGGGACAGTGGGGCTAGATACGCAGTATTTT | TRBD1 | . | TRBJ2-3 | TRBV5-1
CASRQGLWTDTQYF | TGTGCCTCCCGACAGGGCTTGTGGACAGATACGCAGTATTTT | TRBD1 | . | TRBJ2-3 | TRBV11-2
CAISEPRNYANYGYTF | TGTGCCATCAGTGAGCCCCGGAACTACGCTAACTATGGCTACACCTTC | . | . | TRBJ1-2 | TRBV10-3